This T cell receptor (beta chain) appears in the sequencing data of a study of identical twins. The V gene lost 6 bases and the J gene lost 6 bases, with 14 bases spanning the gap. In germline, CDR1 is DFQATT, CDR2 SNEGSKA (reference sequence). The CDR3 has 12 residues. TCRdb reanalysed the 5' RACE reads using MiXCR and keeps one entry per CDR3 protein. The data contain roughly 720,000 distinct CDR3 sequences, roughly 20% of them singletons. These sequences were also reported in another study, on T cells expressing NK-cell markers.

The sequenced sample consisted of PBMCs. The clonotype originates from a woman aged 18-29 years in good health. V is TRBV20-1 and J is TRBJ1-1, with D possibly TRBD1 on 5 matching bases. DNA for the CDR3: TGCAGTGCGGGTACAGGTGCGCCTGAAGCTTTCTTT. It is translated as CSAGTGAPEAFF.